This record concerns one TCR beta chain sequence. Its matching antigen is unknown. The CDR3 is 18 amino acids. V trimming: 6 bases; J trimming: 3 bases; junction bases outside the gene matches: 12. These data come from a study of blood T cells in healthy people across ages. Turning to the study itself: Roughly one uniquely barcoded beta molecule per two T cells was captured.

The use of a sample-barcoded 5' primer and a J-beta primer mix characterized a second PCR of roughly 7 to 11 cycles. TCRdb analysed the 5' RACE reads with MiXCR anew, one entry per CDR3 protein. The table records about 1,600,000 distinct CDR3 sequences, approximately 38% of them present only once. General study findings and limits: The study found more naive CD4+ cells and higher diversity in long-lived than aged donors.

The sample taken for sequencing was blood. The receptor was derived from a woman younger than 35 in good health. The rearrangement links TRBV12-3 or TRBV12-4 to TRBJ2-3; 13 bases agree with TRBD2. CDR3 DNA: TGTGCCAGCAGCCGGGGGGGTACTAGCGGGGGGGAGACAGATACGCAGTATTTT. It is translated as CASSRGGTSGGETDTQYF.